This T cell receptor beta chain was identified in a study of T cell changes during pregnancy in multiple sclerosis. The assay was immunoSEQ multiplex PCR, and TCRdb's table has in-frame clones only and misses some. The sample holds fewer than 25,000 clones, about 90% seen once. Deletions cut 0 bases from V and 8 bases from J, with 13 bases between. Germline lookup yields CDR1 GTSNPN and CDR2 SVGIG (reference sequence). This CDR3 region has 13 residues. The V gene is TRBV30, the J gene TRBJ1-2; no definite D call. The receptor comes from a female donor in good health, enrolled as a control in a pregnancy study. The source material was CD4+ T cells from peripheral blood mononuclear cells, sampled in the third trimester of pregnancy. CDR3 nucleotide sequence: TGTGCCTGGAGTGTACGATCTAGTCGGGGCTACACCTTC. It codes for CAWSVRSSRGYTF.